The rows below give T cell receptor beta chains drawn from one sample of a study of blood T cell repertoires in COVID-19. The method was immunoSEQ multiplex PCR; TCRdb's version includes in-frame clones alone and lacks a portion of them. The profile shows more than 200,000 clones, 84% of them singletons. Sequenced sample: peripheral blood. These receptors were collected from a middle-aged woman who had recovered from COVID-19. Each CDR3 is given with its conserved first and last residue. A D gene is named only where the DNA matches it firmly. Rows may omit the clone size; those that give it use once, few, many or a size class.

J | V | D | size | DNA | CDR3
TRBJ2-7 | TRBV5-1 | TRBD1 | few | TGCGCCAGCAGCTTAGGGACAGGAGCCTACGAGCAGTACTTC | CASSLGTGAYEQYF
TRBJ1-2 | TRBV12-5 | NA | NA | TGTGCTAGTGGTCTCGGGATAGTTGGCTACACCTTC | CASGLGIVGYTF
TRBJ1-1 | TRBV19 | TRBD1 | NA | TGTGCCAGTAGATTGACAGGGAGGACTGAAGCTTTCTTT | CASRLTGRTEAFF
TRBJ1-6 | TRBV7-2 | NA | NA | TGTGCCAGCAGCTTAGGGACAGTCTACAATTCACCCCTCCACTTT | CASSLGTVYNSPLHF
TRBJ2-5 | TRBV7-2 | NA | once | TGTGCCAGCAGCCCAGGGTTCGAGACCCAGTACTTC | CASSPGFETQYF
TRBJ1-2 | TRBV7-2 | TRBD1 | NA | TGTGCCAGCAGCTTAGCAAAGGGGGCTGGTGGCTACACCTTC | CASSLAKGAGGYTF
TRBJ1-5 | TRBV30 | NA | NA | TGTGCCTGGAGTTACGGACAGAATCAGCCCCAGCATTTT | CAWSYGQNQPQHF
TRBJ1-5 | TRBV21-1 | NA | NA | TGTGCCAGCACCGTGACAGGGGTTGGTCAGCCCCAGCATTTT | CASTVTGVGQPQHF
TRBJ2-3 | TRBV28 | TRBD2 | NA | TGTGCCAGCAGTTCCAGGACTAGCGGGGGCACAGATACGCAGTATTTT | CASSSRTSGGTDTQYF
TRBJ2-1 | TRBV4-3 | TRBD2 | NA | TGCGCCAGCAGCCAAGATGTGCGGGGGGGTTACAATGAGCAGTTCTTC | CASSQDVRGGYNEQFF
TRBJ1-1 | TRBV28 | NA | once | TGTGCCAGCACCGGTCCTATGAACACTGAAGCTTTCTTT | CASTGPMNTEAFF
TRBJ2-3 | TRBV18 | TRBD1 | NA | TGTGCCAGCTCGGGACAGAAGACAGATACGCAGTATTTT | CASSGQKTDTQYF
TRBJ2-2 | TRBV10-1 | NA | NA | TGCGCCAGCGGCAGGACCGGGGAGCTGTTTTTT | CASGRTGELFF
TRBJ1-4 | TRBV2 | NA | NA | TGTGCCTCCTGGGACTTGGAGGGAAAACTGTTTTTT | CASWDLEGKLFF
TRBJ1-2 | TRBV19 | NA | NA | TGTGCCAGTAGTCCGAGAGACAGGCCTAACTATGGCTACACCTTC | CASSPRDRPNYGYTF
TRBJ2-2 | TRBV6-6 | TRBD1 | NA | TGTGCCAGCAGTTTTACAGGGGCCCCGAACACCGGGGAGCTGTTTTTT | CASSFTGAPNTGELFF